The present T cell receptor (beta chain) was sequenced within a study of blood T cell repertoires in COVID-19 (dated by TCRdb to 2020 to 2021). Study-wide context: Samples from collaborators originated in the United States, Italy and Spain and spanned both the acute and convalescent phases of COVID-19. The prospective study material was composed of cDNA or gDNA derived from T cells, B-cell-depleted T cells, or PBMCs. Deeply sampled blood TCRbeta repertoires from subjects exposed to, actively infected with, or recovered from COVID-19 were included in the dataset. The repertoires were released in a freely available public database intended as a resource for research on the immune response to SARS-CoV-2. Samples were obtained from the ongoing ImmuneRACE study (first 160 participants) and from 1,000 to 1,500 subjects provided by 6 global collaborators. Sample metadata almost always included a de-identified subject ID, COVID-19 status, age in years and sex. Where HLA class I and class II types were available, the types were taken from metadata supplied by the sample provider, not from assay-based typing. Overall results and qualifications from the work: The quantity of clinical and demographic metadata differed by source and by participant and was supplied without curation.

TCRbeta CDR3 regions were amplified from genomic DNA using the immunoSEQ Assay, a bias-controlled multiplex PCR. In the original analysis: The number of nucleated cells in each sample was estimated from the amplification of reference gene primers within the assay. To quantify the absolute abundance of each unique TCRbeta CDR3 rearrangement, sequence reads were collapsed and filtered. For each sample, productive Simpson clonality was calculated by taking the square root of Simpson's diversity index across productive rearrangements. Held by TCRdb, this immuneACCESS table contains in-frame sequences only and omits some clones. Under half of the omission traces to an unresolved V gene where checked; the cause of the rest is unknown. The V and J calls and clone size were taken over from that table, and D and trimming were inferred from the DNA. For this sample the table gives some 59,000 clones, of which approximately 91% were detected only once. The ten largest clones add up to around 3.9% of the sample.

Whole blood was collected in K2EDTA tubes by collaborating institutions according to the institutions' own protocols. For TCRbeta analysis, collaborators shipped samples in one of three forms: frozen whole blood, isolated PBMCs, or DNA extracted from either of those sample types. A note on this clone: This receptor's antigen is unknown. Base quality data are lacking; no much larger clone is found one base away.

V has 6 bases trimmed and J has 9 bases trimmed; junction bases matching no gene number 6. The CDR3 spans 14 residues, from the cysteine through the phenylalanine. The sequence is cut down to CDR3 DNA, 42 bases in frame from base 1. Taken from the germline V gene, the CDR1 and CDR2 loops are SGHRS and YFSETQ. Sample: peripheral blood. This chain joins TRBV5-1 to TRBJ2-1; 13 middle bases align to TRBD2. This TCR was sampled from a man in his forties or fifties with acute or convalescent COVID-19. DNA sequence: TGCGCCAGCAAGGGACTAGCGGGAAAGGTTGAGCAGTTCTTC. This encodes CASKGLAGKVEQFF.